What follows are 13 T cell receptor beta chains derived from one specimen sequenced in a study of cytomegalovirus exposure and HLA in healthy donors (TCRdb year 2017). Libraries came from the immunoSEQ multiplex PCR assay. For the multiplex PCR, a mixture combining 60 forward primers for TCR Vbeta segments and 13 reverse primers for TCR Jbeta segments was used. What TCRdb holds here is the immuneACCESS table cut down to in-frame rearrangements. Part of the clones is not present; checked against another copy, under half of the missing clones reflect an unresolved V gene, and the others are unexplained. The sample's own table lists 65,000 to 95,000 clones. Roughly 7.4% of the sample goes to the ten largest clones. The specimen was PBMCs. The source is a female donor in good health and CMV-seropositive.

V gene TRBV4-1 combines with J gene TRBJ2-5; 13 bases agree with TRBD2. The J call is in doubt because the DNA end fits TRBJ2-7 better. Germline values: CDR1 MGHRA, CDR2 YSYEKL. This CDR3 is built from 17 residues. In nucleotides, the CDR3 is TGCGCCAGCAGCCAAGGGACTAGCGGGAGAAAGACCTACGAGCAGTACTTC. It yields the protein CASSQGTSGRKTYEQYF.

The J gene is TRBJ2-7, the V gene TRBV6-5, with 8 bases that match TRBD1. This CDR3 has 14 amino acids. CDR1 MNHEY and CDR2 SVGAGI come from the germline V gene. The junction had 7 bases not matched to a gene; V was cut back by 7 bases and J by 2 bases. In nucleotides, the CDR3 is TGTGCCAGCAATCGGGACAGGCAAACCTACGAGCAGTACTTC. It encodes CASNRDRQTYEQYF.

The chain recombines TRBV6-1 with TRBJ1-5; D gene uncertain. Germline CDR1 and CDR2: MNHNS and SASEGT. V was shortened by 8 bases and J by 2 bases, with 16 bases between the two germline ends. This CDR3 is 15 amino acids long. The CDR3 DNA reads TGTGCCAGCCAACTCCGGGGAAGTGGCAATCAGCCCCAGCATTTT. Amino acid sequence: CASQLRGSGNQPQHF.

The chain joins TRBV6-4 to TRBJ2-5; 8 bases map to TRBD1. Unmatched junction bases numbered 9, after V lost 6 bases and J lost 0 bases. Germline loops: CDR1 MRHNA, CDR2 SNTAGT. CDR3 length equals 16 residues. The CDR3 DNA is TGTGCCAGCAGCTCCCCGGCCAGGGGGCACCAAGAGACCCAGTACTTC. Translating gives CASSSPARGHQETQYF.

V usage is TRBV10-3 and J usage is TRBJ2-7; D uncertain. Germline V lookup: CDR1 ENHRY, CDR2 SYGVKD. The CDR3 extends over 11 amino acids. The V gene lost 8 bases and the J gene lost 1 base, with 6 bases spanning the gap. This CDR3 reads CAIGPSYEQYF. Written as DNA, the CDR3 is TGTGCCATCGGCCCGTCCTACGAGCAGTACTTC.

The gene calls are TRBV2 and TRBJ1-1; D possibly corresponds to TRBD1 (6 bases). The CDR3 is made up of 14 amino acids. In germline, CDR1 is SNHLY, CDR2 FYNNEI. Trimming stripped 4 bases from V and 0 bases from J, with 9 bases between. The CDR3 reads CASSGTEMNTEAFF. The CDR3, as DNA: TGTGCCAGCAGTGGGACAGAAATGAACACTGAAGCTTTCTTT.

The V call is TRBV30, the J call TRBJ2-3; 11 nucleotides align to TRBD2. V lost 2 bases and J lost 6; bases outside the gene matches: 7. The CDR3 sequence is 15 residues long. The germline CDR1 and CDR2 sequences are GTSNPN and SVGIG (reference sequence). CDR3 bases: TGTGCCTGGAGTAAAATAGCGGGAGGGGTGGATACGCAGTATTTT. As protein: CAWSKIAGGVDTQYF.

V gene TRBV19 combines with J gene TRBJ2-7; the match to TRBD1 covers 10 bases. The CDR3 contains 15 residues. Germline assignment: CDR1 LNHDA and CDR2 SQIVND (reference sequence). Losses at the gene ends were 5 bases for V and 2 bases for J; bases not matched to a gene: 6. CDR3 nucleotide sequence: TGTGCCAGTAGTTCCCCGGGACAGGGGACCTACGAGCAGTACTTC. It yields the protein CASSSPGQGTYEQYF.

The gene calls are TRBV5-1 and TRBJ2-5; perhaps TRBD1 as D (5 bases). V lost 0 bases to trimming and J lost 4 bases, with 13 bases between them. This CDR3 has 15 residues. Looked up from germline, CDR1 is SGHRS and CDR2 is YFSETQ. The CDR3 region has the DNA TGCGCCAGCAGCTTGGAGGCAGGGTTACTAGAGACCCAGTACTTC. Residues: CASSLEAGLLETQYF.

The chain links TRBV10-1 to TRBJ2-1; TRBD2 matches at 8 bases. The germline CDR1 and CDR2 sequences are WNHNN and SYGVQD (reference sequence). Trimming cost V 6 bases and J 5 bases; bases outside gene matches: 12. The CDR3 runs to 16 residues. CDR3: CASRGPWREAHNEQFF. The CDR3 DNA is TGCGCCAGCAGGGGGCCATGGCGGGAGGCCCACAATGAGCAGTTCTTC.

V and J are TRBV11-2 and TRBJ2-1, with TRBD2 matching over 11 bases. This CDR3 has 17 residues. Trimming at V came to 4 bases and at J to 8 bases, leaving 13 bases not matched to a gene. Germline V gives CDR1 SGHAT, CDR2 FQNNGV. Written as DNA, the CDR3 is TGTGCCAGCAGCTCGACACTTACTAGCGGGAGATCGGATGAGCAGTTCTTC. Translating gives CASSSTLTSGRSDEQFF.

The J gene is TRBJ2-2, the V gene TRBV9; 11 bases map to TRBD2. The CDR3 length is 19 residues. Per the germline V gene, CDR1 is SGDLS and CDR2 is YYNGEE. V lost 3 bases to trimming and J lost 6 bases; unmatched junction nucleotides: 16. The CDR3 DNA is TGTGCCAGCAGCGCAGTAACCCTCGTAGCGGGAGGGGTTCCCGGGGAGCTGTTTTTT. As protein: CASSAVTLVAGGVPGELFF. The full variable domain, in which reference TRBV9 and TRBJ2-2 provide the parts outside the CDR3, is DSGVTQTPKHLITATGQRVTLRCSPRSGDLSVYWYQQSLDQGLQFLIQYYNGEERAKGNILERFSAQQFPDLHSELNLSSLELGDSALYFCASSAVTLVAGGVPGELFFGEGSRLTVL.

J is TRBJ1-4 and V is TRBV18; no clear D. V lost 5 bases, J lost 3 bases, and 7 bases lay in between. Germline CDR1 and CDR2: KGHSH and LQKENI. The CDR3 has 13 amino acids. CDR3 DNA: TGTGCCAGCTCAAAGGACTCTAATGAAAAACTGTTTTTT. This encodes CASSKDSNEKLFF.